A selection of T cell receptor beta chains follows, all from one sample in a study of blood T cell repertoires in COVID-19. This table comes from immunoSEQ multiplex PCR, and its TCRdb copy is limited to in-frame clones, with some not included. Here the sample spans under 300,000 clones, 80% to 90% being singletons. The sample was PBMCs or T cells enriched from blood (not recorded which). These receptors originate from a man between 18 and 29 years old who had recovered from COVID-19. The CDR3 runs from the conserved cysteine through the conserved F or W. Each record gives: J gene, V gene, clone size, D gene, CDR3 DNA, CDR3 protein. A D gene is named only where the DNA matches it firmly. Clone size appears in some rows only: once, few, many, or a class for an expanded clone.

j_gene: TRBJ2-4; v_gene: TRBV5-8; abundance: few; d_gene: -; CDR3nt: TGTGCCAGCAGCTTGGGATTATCAACAGGGAGGGACATTCAGTACTTC; CDR3aa: CASSLGLSTGRDIQYF
j_gene: TRBJ1-4; v_gene: TRBV25-1; abundance: -; d_gene: TRBD1; CDR3nt: TGTGCCAGCAGTGAGGACAGGGGTAATGAAAAACTGTTTTTT; CDR3aa: CASSEDRGNEKLFF
j_gene: TRBJ2-5; v_gene: TRBV24-1; abundance: -; d_gene: -; CDR3nt: TGTGCCACCAGTGATGGGGCGGAGACCCAGTACTTC; CDR3aa: CATSDGAETQYF
j_gene: TRBJ1-5; v_gene: TRBV5-6; abundance: -; d_gene: TRBD1; CDR3nt: TGTGCCAGCAGCTTAGGGACAGGGGAAAATAGCAATCAGCCCCAGCATTTT; CDR3aa: CASSLGTGENSNQPQHF
j_gene: TRBJ2-3; v_gene: TRBV29-1; abundance: -; d_gene: -; CDR3nt: TGCAGCGTTGCCGGACCGGTTGGAGGGCGGACTACAGATACGCAGTATTTT; CDR3aa: CSVAGPVGGRTTDTQYF
j_gene: TRBJ1-6; v_gene: TRBV25-1; abundance: -; d_gene: TRBD1; CDR3nt: TGTGCCAGCAACGCGGCAGGGGGCAATTCACCCCTCCACTTT; CDR3aa: CASNAAGGNSPLHF
j_gene: TRBJ1-5; v_gene: TRBV10-2; abundance: few; d_gene: -; CDR3nt: TGCGCCAGCAGTGAACTAGGATACGATCAGCCCCAGCATTTT; CDR3aa: CASSELGYDQPQHF
j_gene: TRBJ1-2; v_gene: TRBV28; abundance: -; d_gene: TRBD1; CDR3nt: TGTGCCAGCAGAGGGACAGCGAGGAAGTACACCTTC; CDR3aa: CASRGTARKYTF
j_gene: TRBJ2-7; v_gene: TRBV3-1/TRBV3-2; abundance: -; d_gene: -; CDR3nt: TGTGCCAGCAGCACATCCGCACAGGGCGCCTACGAGCAGTACTTC; CDR3aa: CASSTSAQGAYEQYF
j_gene: TRBJ2-7; v_gene: TRBV18; abundance: -; d_gene: TRBD1; CDR3nt: TGTGCCAGCTCACCGCCGGGACAGGGGATCTACGAGCAGTACTTC; CDR3aa: CASSPPGQGIYEQYF
j_gene: TRBJ2-2; v_gene: TRBV9; abundance: -; d_gene: TRBD1; CDR3nt: TGTGCCAGCAACTCGGGACAGGGGATTGACACCGGGGAGCTGTTTTTT; CDR3aa: CASNSGQGIDTGELFF
j_gene: TRBJ2-1; v_gene: TRBV24-1; abundance: -; d_gene: TRBD1; CDR3nt: TGTGCCACCAGTGACTCGACAGGGGGCACCTACAATGAGCAGTTCTTC; CDR3aa: CATSDSTGGTYNEQFF
j_gene: TRBJ2-7; v_gene: TRBV5-1; abundance: -; d_gene: -; CDR3nt: TGCGCCAGCAGCTTGGCGATGGGCTTCTCCTACGAGCAGTACTTC; CDR3aa: CASSLAMGFSYEQYF
j_gene: TRBJ1-5; v_gene: TRBV7-2; abundance: -; d_gene: -; CDR3nt: TGTGCCAGCAGCTTAGTCGGCGGCAGCTCATATAGCAATCAGCCCCAGCATTTT; CDR3aa: CASSLVGGSSYSNQPQHF
j_gene: TRBJ2-7; v_gene: TRBV27; abundance: -; d_gene: -; CDR3nt: TGTGCCAGCAGACCTCAGGGCGTTTACGAGCAGTACTTC; CDR3aa: CASRPQGVYEQYF
j_gene: TRBJ1-5; v_gene: TRBV28; abundance: -; d_gene: -; CDR3nt: TGTGCCAGCAGTTTAAGTCGGGGTCGTGGTCAGCCCCAGCATTTT; CDR3aa: CASSLSRGRGQPQHF
j_gene: TRBJ1-1; v_gene: TRBV12-3/TRBV12-4; abundance: -; d_gene: TRBD1; CDR3nt: TGTGCCAGCAGGAGGACAGGGGCTGAAGCTTTCTTT; CDR3aa: CASRRTGAEAFF
j_gene: TRBJ2-5; v_gene: TRBV5-1; abundance: -; d_gene: -; CDR3nt: TGCGCCAGCAGCCTCACGGCAGGGATGGAGACCCAGTACTTC; CDR3aa: CASSLTAGMETQYF
j_gene: TRBJ1-2; v_gene: TRBV5-1; abundance: -; d_gene: -; CDR3nt: TGCGCCAGCAGCCCGACAGGAGGCAACTATGGCTACACCTTC; CDR3aa: CASSPTGGNYGYTF
j_gene: TRBJ2-3; v_gene: TRBV7-2; abundance: few; d_gene: -; CDR3nt: TGTGCCAGCAGCTTAGCGGGGGGGCCAGGAGATACGCAGTATTTT; CDR3aa: CASSLAGGPGDTQYF
j_gene: TRBJ1-1; v_gene: TRBV28; abundance: -; d_gene: -; CDR3nt: TGTGCCAGCAGGGTTGGAGGGGCGCTGAACACTGAAGCTTTCTTT; CDR3aa: CASRVGGALNTEAFF
j_gene: TRBJ2-7; v_gene: TRBV10-1; abundance: -; d_gene: -; CDR3nt: TGCGCCAGCATGACACCTCCCTACGAGCAGTACTTC; CDR3aa: CASMTPPYEQYF
j_gene: TRBJ1-2; v_gene: TRBV7-2; abundance: few; d_gene: -; CDR3nt: TGTGCCAGCAGCTCATCGGGGGTTACTGGCTACACCTTC; CDR3aa: CASSSSGVTGYTF
j_gene: TRBJ1-4; v_gene: TRBV27; abundance: -; d_gene: TRBD1; CDR3nt: TGTGCCAGCAGTCCTGGGACAGGGGATCATGAAAAACTGTTTTTT; CDR3aa: CASSPGTGDHEKLFF